The 25 T cell receptor beta chains below all came from one sample that was sequenced in a study of T-cell reconstitution after alpha-beta-depleted transplantation in children. Unique molecular identifiers featured in how the TCRbeta library was prepared. Via MiXCR, TCRdb re-called the PCR reads, giving one row per CDR3 protein. The table records roughly 570,000 distinct CDR3 sequences, 27% of them present only once. Sequenced here: PBMCs, sampled before TCRalphabeta/CD19-depleted stem cell transplant. Receptors originate from a boy younger than two with Wiskott-Aldrich syndrome, due to receive a stem cell transplant.

The chain links TRBV11-2 to TRBJ2-3; D is uncertain. The CDR3 length is 16 residues. Deletions cut 1 base from V and 0 bases from J, with 11 bases between. CDR1 is SGHAT, CDR2 FQNNGV, per germline. For the CDR3, the DNA is TGTGCCAGCAGCTTAGCTGGCGGAACTAGCACAGATACGCAGTATTTT. This translates into CASSLAGGTSTDTQYF.

CDR3 coding DNA: TGCGCCAGCAGCTCTGACTCGTCGGCCAGCTCCTACAATGAGCAGTTCTTC. This gives the protein CASSSDSSASSYNEQFF. This chain connects TRBV5-1 to TRBJ2-1, with no clear D. Germline lookup yields CDR1 SGHRS and CDR2 YFSETQ. Between the trimmed V and J ends, which lost 3 bases and 0 bases, there was a span of 16 bases. This CDR3 is 17 amino acids long.

This rearrangement joins TRBV20-1 to TRBJ2-5, with TRBD2 identical over 10 bases. The CDR3 runs to 15 residues. Germline CDR1 reads DFQATT; CDR2 reads SNEGSKA (reference sequence). Trimming took 2 bases from V and 1 from J; bases not matched to a gene: 4. Here the CDR3 DNA reads TGCAGTGCTAGAATTAGCGGGAGGAGCCAAGAGACCCAGTACTTC. Its translation is CSARISGRSQETQYF.

This clonotype was picked up a small number of times. The V gene is TRBV12-3 or TRBV12-4, the J gene TRBJ2-7; D is perhaps TRBD2 (6 bases). V was shortened by 6 bases and J by 7 bases, with 10 bases between the two germline ends. This CDR3 region has 11 residues. The chain's CDR3 is CASSSAGEQYF. CDR3 bases: TGTGCCAGCAGCTCGGCGGGGGAGCAGTACTTC.

The CDR3 spells CATSAHYEQYF. The CDR3 nucleotides are TGTGCCACCAGCGCGCACTACGAGCAGTACTTC. This chain connects TRBV15 to TRBJ2-7; D gene ambiguous. Germline V lookup: CDR1 LNHNV, CDR2 YYDKDF (reference sequence). Trimming cost V 5 bases and J 3 bases, with 5 bases left between them. The CDR3 spans 11 residues.

This clonotype was detected many times. A clone one base away is much larger, so this may be a read error. The rearrangement uses TRBV10-3 and TRBJ1-1, with unresolved D. CDR3 length: 13 amino acids. CDR1 and CDR2 from the germline V gene are ENHRY and SYGVKD. The germline V and J ends were trimmed by 2 bases and 10 bases, with 14 bases remaining between them. The CDR3 spells CAISEGPVQRAFF. DNA for the CDR3: TGTGCCATCAGTGAGGGCCCCGTCCAGCGAGCTTTCTTT.

The chain employs TRBV29-1 and TRBJ2-7; TRBD1 aligns across 8 bases. Trimming took 6 bases from V and 4 from J; bases not matched to a gene: 2. Germline-derived CDR1 and CDR2 are SQVTM and ANQGSEA. The CDR3 contains 11 residues. The CDR3 region has the DNA TGCAGCGTCGGGGACAGGTACGAGCAGTACTTC. Translating it yields CSVGDRYEQYF.

The chain recombines TRBV28 with TRBJ2-3; D might be TRBD1 (6 bases). This CDR3 comprises 14 residues. Trimming took 3 bases from V and 8 from J, leaving 15 bases between them. Germline V gene data show CDR1 as MDHEN and CDR2 as SYDVKM. Here the CDR3 DNA reads TGTGCCAGCAGTTTTGGGCAGGGGATTGGTACGCAGTATTTT. Its protein is CASSFGQGIGTQYF.

V and J are TRBV5-1 and TRBJ2-5; TRBD2 aligns across 13 bases. Germline CDR1 SGHRS, CDR2 YFSETQ. The CDR3 is 16 residues long. Trimming at V came to 4 bases and at J to 5 bases, leaving 8 bases not matched to a gene. The CDR3 nucleotides are TGCGCCAGCAGCCGCGGACTAGCGGGAGTAGGGGAGACCCAGTACTTC. It encodes CASSRGLAGVGETQYF.

This clonotype showed up just a few times. The chain uses TRBV12-3 or TRBV12-4 and TRBJ2-7; no reliable D call. Trimming cost V 2 bases and J 6 bases, with 5 bases left between them. There are 11 residues in the CDR3. The CDR3 loop reads CASSLKLEQYF. The CDR3 DNA follows: TGTGCCAGCAGTTTAAAGCTCGAGCAGTACTTC.

This chain joins TRBV7-2 and TRBJ1-2; D gene unclear. The ends were cut back, 1 base at V and 9 bases at J, with 15 bases in the middle. Germline assignment: CDR1 SGHTA and CDR2 FQGNSA. The CDR3 consists of 14 residues. CDR3 sequence reads: CASSLEYGAGSYTF. The CDR3 nucleotides read TGTGCCAGCAGCTTAGAGTACGGTGCGGGTAGCTACACCTTC.

The V and J genes are TRBV20-1 and TRBJ2-2, with D tentatively TRBD1 (5 bases). CDR1 and CDR2 from the germline V gene are DFQATT and SNEGSKA (reference sequence). This CDR3 has 12 residues. The ends were cut back, 2 bases at V and 7 bases at J, with 8 bases in the middle. CDR3: CSARIGHGELFF. The CDR3, as DNA: TGCAGTGCTAGAATAGGACACGGGGAGCTGTTTTTT.

This chain joins TRBV10-3 and TRBJ1-1; no reliable D call. The CDR3 is made up of 17 amino acids. Trimming removed 10 bases at V and 1 base at J, with 25 bases between. Per germline, CDR1 ENHRY and CDR2 SYGVKD. The DNA of the CDR3 is TGTGCCACTAGGGTCGGCGGCGGACTAAACGCGAACACTGAAGCTTTCTTT. Protein product: CATRVGGGLNANTEAFF.

The genes are TRBV18 and TRBJ2-2; no clear D. Trimming shortened V by 8 bases and J by 1 base, and 8 bases separated the two germline ends. This CDR3 region has 13 residues. Germline CDR1 is KGHSH and CDR2 is LQKENI. The CDR3, as DNA: TGTGCCAGCAGGGCGATGAACACCGGGGAGCTGTTTTTT. Protein sequence: CASRAMNTGELFF.

The J gene is TRBJ2-2, the V gene TRBV2; D might be TRBD1 (5 bases). V lost 3 bases and J 6 bases, leaving 14 bases between the germline ends. The CDR3 loop spans 15 amino acids. Germline V lookup: CDR1 SNHLY, CDR2 FYNNEI. CDR3 sequence: CASSDASGNAGELFF. In DNA, the CDR3 is TGTGCCAGCAGTGACGCGTCAGGGAATGCCGGGGAGCTGTTTTTT.

This clonotype was detected ten times or more. The chain is built from TRBV27 and TRBJ2-5, with 7 bases aligning to TRBD2. The CDR3 is 14 amino acids. CDR1 and CDR2 from the germline V gene are MNHEY and SMNVEV (reference sequence). Trimming at V came to 2 bases and at J to 1 base, leaving 1 base not matched to a gene. CDR3 nucleotides: TGTGCCAGCAGTTTAAGCGGGGCCCAAGAGACCCAGTACTTC. Translated, it gives CASSLSGAQETQYF.

This chain connects TRBV5-1 to TRBJ2-7; possible D gene TRBD2, 6 bases. The V end lost 6 bases, the J end lost 3 bases, and 13 bases lay between the germline ends. The CDR3 loop spans 13 amino acids. Per germline, CDR1 SGHRS and CDR2 YFSETQ. CDR3 sequence (DNA): TGCGCCAGCAAGAGGACGGGAGTCTACGAGCAGTACTTC. As protein: CASKRTGVYEQYF.

This clonotype was detected only a few times. The rearrangement joins TRBV5-1 to TRBJ2-1, with 8 bases aligning to TRBD1. This CDR3 spans 16 amino acids. Trimming cost V 4 bases and J 7 bases; bases outside gene matches: 13. Germline V gene data show CDR1 as SGHRS and CDR2 as YFSETQ. CDR3 DNA: TGCGCCAGCAGCCCAGGGATGGGCAGGGGGCGAAATGAGCAGTTCTTC. Translated, it gives CASSPGMGRGRNEQFF.

This chain uses TRBV5-6 with TRBJ2-1; 7 nucleotides align to TRBD2. Germline CDR1 and CDR2: SGHDT and YYEEEE. This CDR3 is built from 16 residues. The J segment lost 7 bases and the V segment lost 1 base, leaving 11 bases of the junction unmatched. CDR3 loop: CASSLMSAGVLNEQFF. Here the CDR3 DNA reads TGTGCCAGCAGCTTGATGTCGGCGGGAGTCTTAAATGAGCAGTTCTTC.

The chain employs TRBV28 and TRBJ1-1, with 8 bases matching TRBD1. CDR1 MDHEN and CDR2 SYDVKM come from the germline V gene. The J segment lost 1 base and the V segment lost 7 bases, leaving 5 bases of the junction unmatched. The CDR3 contains 14 residues. The CDR3 loop is CASTVGQGNTEAFF. The CDR3 region has the DNA TGTGCCAGCACCGTCGGACAGGGGAACACTGAAGCTTTCTTT.

The chain couples TRBV20-1 to TRBJ2-1; 12 nucleotides agree with TRBD2. V was pared by 2 bases and J by 8 bases, with 4 bases of the junction left unmatched. This CDR3 has 14 amino acids. Germline-derived CDR1 and CDR2 are DFQATT and SNEGSKA (reference sequence). CDR3: CSARNLAGGDEQFF. As DNA, the CDR3 is TGCAGTGCTAGAAACCTAGCGGGAGGGGATGAGCAGTTCTTC.

This clonotype was counted a few times. The chain is built from TRBV5-1 and TRBJ1-2; 7 nucleotides match TRBD1. The trim removed 4 bases at V and 4 bases at J, leaving 13 bases unmatched. The V gene's germline CDR1 is SGHRS and CDR2 YFSETQ. The CDR3 loop spans 16 amino acids. As DNA, the CDR3 is TGCGCCAGCAGCCGCACACTATTACGGGACAGCTATGGCTACACCTTC. This sequence encodes CASSRTLLRDSYGYTF. Variable domain in full (rest from reference TRBV5-1 and TRBJ1-2): KAGVTQTPRYLIKTRGQQVTLSCSPISGHRSVSWYQQTPGQGLQFLFEYFSETQRNKGNFPGRFSGRQFSNSRSEMNVSTLELGDSALYLCASSRTLLRDSYGYTFGSGTRLTVV.

CDR3: CSATPGGYSNQPQHF. DNA for the CDR3: TGCAGTGCCACTCCAGGGGGCTATAGCAATCAGCCCCAGCATTTT. The chain is built from TRBV20-1 and TRBJ1-5, with 8 bases aligning to TRBD1. This CDR3 contains 15 residues. The ends lost 6 bases at V and 0 bases at J; junction bases unmatched: 7. Germline lookup yields CDR1 DFQATT and CDR2 SNEGSKA (reference sequence).

The chain has TRBV5-1 and TRBJ2-1, with 9 positions matching TRBD2. The CDR3 runs to 15 residues. Germline V gives CDR1 SGHRS, CDR2 YFSETQ. The J segment lost 5 bases and the V segment lost 3 bases, leaving 6 bases of the junction unmatched. Here the CDR3 DNA reads TGCGCCAGCAGCTCTAGCGGGATCGGAGACAATGAGCAGTTCTTC. Protein sequence: CASSSSGIGDNEQFF.

The genes are TRBV20-1 and TRBJ2-7, with 10 bases aligning to TRBD1. V lost 3 bases and J lost 4; bases outside the gene matches: 3. CDR1 and CDR2 (germline): DFQATT, SNEGSKA (reference sequence). This CDR3 comprises 13 residues. CDR3 loop: CSASRTGGYEQYF. The CDR3 DNA sequence: TGCAGTGCTAGCAGGACAGGGGGGTACGAGCAGTACTTC.